The 29 T cell receptor beta chains below all came from one sample that was sequenced in a study of cytomegalovirus exposure and HLA in healthy donors. 13 Jbeta primers and 60 Vbeta primers were used for the PCR. The data were produced by immunoSEQ multiplex PCR, yet TCRdb's version contains in-frame clones alone and is incomplete. The table lists tens of thousands of clones, roughly 80% of them singletons. The sample taken for sequencing was PBMCs. These receptors all stem from a middle-aged woman in good health and CMV-seropositive.

The chain has TRBV7-2 and TRBJ2-7, with a weak D call TRBD2 (6 bases). Between the trimmed V and J ends, which lost 0 bases and 0 bases, there was a span of 12 bases. The length of the CDR3 is 16 residues. In germline, CDR1 is SGHTA, CDR2 FQGNSA. The CDR3 protein is CASSLALGGYSYEQYF. The CDR3 nucleotides are TGTGCCAGCAGCTTAGCGCTGGGGGGATACTCCTACGAGCAGTACTTC.

This rearrangement joins TRBV7-9 to TRBJ2-1; 12 nucleotides line up with TRBD2. Germline CDR1 SEHNR, CDR2 FQNEAQ (reference sequence). V trimming: 4 bases; J trimming: 6 bases; junction bases outside the gene matches: 7. The length of the CDR3 is 16 residues. The CDR3 bases are TGTGCCAGCAGCTCTCATACTAGCGGGAGGTTCAATGAGCAGTTCTTC. As protein: CASSSHTSGRFNEQFF.

This rearrangement joins TRBV2 to TRBJ2-3, with 13 bases identical to TRBD2. This CDR3 has 21 amino acids. The germline V gene encodes CDR1 SNHLY and CDR2 FYNNEI. V was clipped by 2 bases and J by 0 bases; unmatched bases: 14. The CDR3 DNA reads TGTGCCAGCAGTGAAATTCTTACGGGACTAGCGGGAAGCACTAGCACAGATACGCAGTATTTT. The encoded protein is CASSEILTGLAGSTSTDTQYF.

The chain employs TRBV2 and TRBJ2-3; 9 positions agree with TRBD1. The CDR3 has 18 amino acids. V shed 9 bases and J 1 base; nucleotides not matched to a gene: 17. Germline loops: CDR1 SNHLY, CDR2 FYNNEI. The DNA for the CDR3 is TGTGCCAGTACTCCGGGACAGGGACTTCCTCGGGGCACAGATACGCAGTATTTT. This sequence encodes CASTPGQGLPRGTDTQYF.

This clone was detected once. The rearrangement uses TRBV18 and TRBJ2-2; the match to TRBD2 covers 14 bases. Germline CDR1 reads KGHSH; CDR2 reads LQKENI. With V trimmed by 4 bases and J by 5 bases, 6 bases remained unmatched. The CDR3 consists of 17 residues. This CDR3 reads CASSLTSGRAGTGELFF. DNA of the CDR3: TGTGCCAGCTCACTGACTAGCGGGAGGGCCGGAACCGGGGAGCTGTTTTTT.

The J gene is TRBJ2-1, the V gene TRBV11-2; TRBD1 aligns across 10 bases. Germline loops: CDR1 SGHAT, CDR2 FQNNGV. This CDR3 has 13 amino acids. With 6 bases clipped from V and 7 bases from J, the junction kept 3 bases outside the gene matches. The CDR3 sequence: CASSPDRGNEQFF. DNA of the CDR3: TGTGCCAGCAGTCCGGACAGGGGGAATGAGCAGTTCTTC.

This clone appeared a few times. The V and J genes are TRBV6-1 and TRBJ2-3; TRBD2 matches 7 bases. CDR3 size: 15 residues. The J segment lost 3 bases and the V segment lost 7 bases, leaving 10 bases of the junction unmatched. CDR1 is MNHNS, CDR2 SASEGT, per germline. The CDR3 nucleotides read TGTGCCAGCACCGAGGGGAGGGAGGGGACAGATACGCAGTATTTT. Its protein product is CASTEGREGTDTQYF.

This chain connects TRBV7-3 to TRBJ2-5; 7 bases align to TRBD1. CDR3 length equals 16 residues. Per germline, CDR1 SGHTA and CDR2 FQGTGA. V was clipped by 5 bases and J by 0 bases; unmatched bases: 9. This CDR3 reads CASSRGPGTDQETQYF. In DNA form, the CDR3 reads TGTGCCAGCAGCAGGGGGCCCGGGACAGACCAAGAGACCCAGTACTTC.

This clone showed up just once. The chain has TRBV28 and TRBJ2-7; D gene unclear. Germline loops: CDR1 MDHEN, CDR2 SYDVKM. CDR3 length: 14 residues. V was shortened by 4 bases and J by 1 base, with 11 bases between the two germline ends. In DNA, the CDR3 is TGTGCCAGCAGTTCATCCCCACAGTCCTACGAGCAGTACTTC. Amino acid sequence: CASSSSPQSYEQYF.

V is TRBV19 and J is TRBJ2-5; perhaps TRBD2 as D (5 bases). Per the germline V gene, CDR1 is LNHDA and CDR2 is SQIVND (reference sequence). The V end lost 10 bases, the J end lost 7 bases, and 10 bases lay between the germline ends. The CDR3 is 10 residues long. For the CDR3, the DNA is TGTGCCACCTCCGAGGGGACCCAGTACTTC. Its protein product is CATSEGTQYF.

The genes are TRBV7-3 and TRBJ1-6, with 7 bases lining up with TRBD1. The trim removed 5 bases at V and 10 bases at J, leaving 8 bases unmatched. The length of the CDR3 is 14 residues. Germline loops: CDR1 SGHTA, CDR2 FQGTGA. The CDR3 region is CASSPGQGVSPLHF. The CDR3 region has the DNA TGTGCCAGCAGCCCGGGTCAGGGGGTGTCACCCCTCCACTTT.

The CDR3 nucleotides read TGTGCCAGCAGTTACGATCTAGCGGGAAGTCAAGAGACCCAGTACTTC. The encoded protein is CASSYDLAGSQETQYF. This sequence joins TRBV6-5 and TRBJ2-5; 9 bases map to TRBD2. The V segment lost 2 bases and the J segment 2 bases; nucleotides outside the gene matches: 6. Germline V gene data show CDR1 as MNHEY and CDR2 as SVGAGI. The CDR3 covers 16 residues.

The CDR3 sequence is CASSYRLAGDTDTQYF. The CDR3 DNA reads as TGTGCCAGCAGTTACCGACTAGCGGGAGATACAGATACGCAGTATTTT. The chain has TRBV7-2 and TRBJ2-3; 12 bases line up with TRBD2. V lost 6 bases to trimming and J lost 3 bases; unmatched junction nucleotides: 7. The CDR3 is 16 amino acids. The V gene's germline CDR1 is SGHTA and CDR2 FQGNSA.

The rearrangement uses TRBV9 and TRBJ2-6; TRBD1 aligns across 9 bases. Trimming took 4 bases from V and 0 from J; bases not matched to a gene: 11. There are 19 residues in the CDR3. Germline V CDR1 and CDR2: SGDLS, YYNGEE. The CDR3 region has the DNA TGTGCCAGCAGCCCCAAGACCGGGACAGGGTACTCTGGGGCCAACGTCCTGACTTTC. This sequence encodes CASSPKTGTGYSGANVLTF.

The J gene is TRBJ1-1, the V gene TRBV28; 9 bases agree with TRBD1. Germline CDR1 is MDHEN and CDR2 is SYDVKM. The CDR3 extends over 15 amino acids. Losses at the gene ends were 4 bases for V and 3 bases for J; bases not matched to a gene: 6. DNA of the CDR3: TGTGCCAGCAGTTACACAGGGGGCGGGGACACTGAAGCTTTCTTT. Translation gives CASSYTGGGDTEAFF.

The chain links TRBV18 to TRBJ2-7, with D perhaps matching TRBD2 (6 bases). The V end lost 1 base, the J end lost 3 bases, and 19 bases lay between the germline ends. In germline, CDR1 is KGHSH, CDR2 LQKENI. The CDR3 loop spans 17 amino acids. CDR3 DNA: TGTGCCAGCTCACCACTATCCCAAGCGACTAGTAGCTACGAGCAGTACTTC. It encodes CASSPLSQATSSYEQYF.

This clone appeared a single time. The chain couples TRBV21-1 to TRBJ1-1. TRBV21-1 is a pseudogene. The CDR3 is 18 residues long. The CDR3 region has the DNA TGTGCCAGCAGCAAAGGGTTATGTGTTCGGGGTATGAACACTGAAGCTTTCTTT. It translates to CASSKGLCVRGMNTEAFF.

The chain uses TRBV7-9 and TRBJ1-1; unclear D gene. V was cut by 5 bases and J by 1 base, with 11 bases left in between. Germline assignment: CDR1 SEHNR and CDR2 FQNEAQ (reference sequence). The CDR3 extends over 14 amino acids. The CDR3 is CASSRSGRNTEAFF. The CDR3 nucleotides are TGTGCCAGCAGCCGGTCGGGTAGGAACACTGAAGCTTTCTTT.

This rearrangement joins TRBV30 to TRBJ2-3, with TRBD2 as a possible D gene (6 bases). Germline loops: CDR1 GTSNPN, CDR2 SVGIG (reference sequence). V shed 3 bases and J shed 5 bases, with 12 bases lying between them. This CDR3 comprises 13 residues. CDR3 residues: CAWRRGILDTQYF. In DNA, the CDR3 is TGTGCCTGGAGGCGCGGGATTTTAGATACGCAGTATTTT.

The rearrangement uses TRBV15 and TRBJ1-5, with a possible D match to TRBD1 (5 bases). The CDR3 sequence is 18 residues long. Germline loops: CDR1 LNHNV, CDR2 YYDKDF (reference sequence). The V gene lost 3 bases and the J gene lost 2 bases, with 20 bases spanning the gap. The CDR3 here is CATSRSEGRGWGNQPQHF. For the CDR3, the DNA is TGTGCCACCAGCAGGTCAGAGGGGAGGGGTTGGGGCAATCAGCCCCAGCATTTT. The entire variable domain, with the rest obtained from reference TRBV15 and TRBJ1-5, is as follows: DAMVIQNPRYQVTQFGKPVTLSCSQTLNHNVMYWYQQKSSQAPKLLFHYYDKDFNNEADTPDNFQSRRPNTSFCFLDIRSPGLGDTAMYLCATSRSEGRGWGNQPQHFGDGTRLSIL.

The chain uses TRBV19 and TRBJ2-3; 7 bases fit TRBD1. The CDR3 sequence is 14 residues long. Germline lookup yields CDR1 LNHDA and CDR2 SQIVND (reference sequence). Germline trimming cut 3 bases from V and 5 bases from J; bases unmatched to any gene: 5. The CDR3 sequence: CASSISGGLDTQYF. The CDR3 DNA is TGTGCCAGTAGTATTTCAGGGGGTTTAGATACGCAGTATTTT.

This clone was observed a handful of times. The chain links TRBV13 to TRBJ2-7; TRBD2 aligns across 7 bases. The CDR3 covers 14 residues. V dropped 0 bases and J dropped 7; count of bases not matched to a gene: 6. Germline V gene lookup returns CDR1 PRHDT and CDR2 FYEKMQ (reference sequence). The CDR3 nucleotides are TGTGCCAGCAGCTTAGGTCGCGGGAGCGGGGAGCAGTACTTC. It translates to CASSLGRGSGEQYF.

This clone was counted a single time. The chain links TRBV9 to TRBJ2-5, with TRBD1 identical over 9 bases. J gave up 2 bases and V 2 bases, and 1 base lay outside the gene matches. This CDR3 is built from 14 residues. Germline CDR1 is SGDLS and CDR2 is YYNGEE. The CDR3 here is CASSVGQGQETQYF. CDR3 sequence (DNA): TGTGCCAGCAGCGTCGGACAGGGGCAAGAGACCCAGTACTTC.

Judged by abundance, this clone is medium-sized (0.01 to 0.1%). The chain combines TRBV15 with TRBJ1-4; 7 nucleotides align to TRBD1. The CDR3 runs to 14 residues. Germline values: CDR1 LNHNV, CDR2 YYDKDF (reference sequence). The junction had 4 bases not matched to a gene; V was cut back by 3 bases and J by 6 bases. The CDR3 nucleotides read TGTGCCACCAGCAGGCGGGACAGACATGAAAAACTGTTTTTT. Encoded protein: CATSRRDRHEKLFF.

In DNA form, the CDR3 reads TGTGCCAGCAGTTTCACGACAGGGCCCCGTTATAATTCACCCCTCCACTTT. Amino acid sequence: CASSFTTGPRYNSPLHF. The chain has TRBV27 and TRBJ1-6; 7 bases fit TRBD1. V was clipped by 3 bases and J by 4 bases; unmatched bases: 9. The length of the CDR3 is 17 residues. Per germline, CDR1 MNHEY and CDR2 SMNVEV (reference sequence).

The chain is built from TRBV28 and TRBJ2-3; TRBD2 matches 7 bases. This CDR3 spans 16 amino acids. CDR1 is MDHEN and CDR2 is SYDVKM in the germline V gene. With 5 bases clipped from V and 4 bases from J, the junction kept 12 bases outside the gene matches. CDR3 amino acids: CASSPDGLVLSDTQYF. The DNA for the CDR3 is TGTGCCAGCAGTCCCGACGGACTAGTCCTATCAGATACGCAGTATTTT.

The chain has TRBV11-3 and TRBJ1-5; tentatively, D is TRBD1 (5 bases). The CDR3 loop spans 13 amino acids. Germline assignment: CDR1 SGHNT and CDR2 YENEEA. V shed 1 base and J shed 7 bases, with 8 bases lying between them. CDR3 residues: CASSLGRGQPQHF. The CDR3 DNA reads as TGTGCCAGCAGCTTAGGAAGGGGCCAGCCCCAGCATTTT.

The rearrangement uses TRBV5-8 and TRBJ1-1, with D hard to call. The CDR3 is 16 amino acids. The V gene lost 1 base and the J gene lost 1 base, with 14 bases spanning the gap. Germline assignment: CDR1 SGHTS and CDR2 YDEGEE. DNA for the CDR3: TGTGCCAGCAGCTTGTTGGGAACCGGAGGGAACACTGAAGCTTTCTTT. It is translated as CASSLLGTGGNTEAFF.

The V call is TRBV5-4, the J call TRBJ1-1; no reliable D call. V gave up 2 bases and J gave up 0 bases, with 11 bases separating them. This CDR3 has 15 amino acids. Germline V gene lookup returns CDR1 SGHNT and CDR2 YYREEE (reference sequence). In DNA form, the CDR3 reads TGTGCCAGCAGCTTTGAGCGGCAGTTGAACACTGAAGCTTTCTTT. This gives the protein CASSFERQLNTEAFF. The full variable domain, its missing parts supplied by reference TRBV5-4 and TRBJ1-1, is ETGVTQSPTHLIKTRGQQVTLRCSSQSGHNTVSWYQQALGQGPQFIFQYYREEENGRGNFPPRFSGLQFPNYSSELNVNALELDDSALYLCASSFERQLNTEAFFGQGTRLTVV.